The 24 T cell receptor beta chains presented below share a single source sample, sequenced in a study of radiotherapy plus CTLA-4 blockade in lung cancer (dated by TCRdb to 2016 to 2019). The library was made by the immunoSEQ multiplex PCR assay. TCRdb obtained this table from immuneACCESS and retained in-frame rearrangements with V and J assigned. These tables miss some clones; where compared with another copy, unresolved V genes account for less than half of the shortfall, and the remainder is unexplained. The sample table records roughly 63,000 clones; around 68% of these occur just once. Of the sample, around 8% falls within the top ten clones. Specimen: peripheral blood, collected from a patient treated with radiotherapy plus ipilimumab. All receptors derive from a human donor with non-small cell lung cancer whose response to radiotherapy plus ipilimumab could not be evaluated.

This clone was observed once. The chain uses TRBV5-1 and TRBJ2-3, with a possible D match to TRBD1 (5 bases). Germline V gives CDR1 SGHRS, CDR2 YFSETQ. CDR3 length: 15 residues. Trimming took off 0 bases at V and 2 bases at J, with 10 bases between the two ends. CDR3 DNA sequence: TGCGCCAGCAGCTTGGGGGGCTCGCTCACAGATACGCAGTATTTT. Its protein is CASSLGGSLTDTQYF.

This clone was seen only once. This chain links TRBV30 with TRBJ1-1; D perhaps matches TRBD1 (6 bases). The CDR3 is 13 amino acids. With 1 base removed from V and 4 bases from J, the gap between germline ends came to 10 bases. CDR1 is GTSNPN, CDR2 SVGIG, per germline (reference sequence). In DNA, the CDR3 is TGTGCCTGGAGTGGAACCAGGGGCACTGAAGCTTTCTTT. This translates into CAWSGTRGTEAFF.

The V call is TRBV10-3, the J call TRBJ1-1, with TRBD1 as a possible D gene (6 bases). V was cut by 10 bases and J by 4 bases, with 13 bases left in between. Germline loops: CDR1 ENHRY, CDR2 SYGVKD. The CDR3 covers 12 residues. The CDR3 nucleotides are TGTGCCACCGGAGGGGGGGCCACTGAAGCTTTCTTT. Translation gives CATGGGATEAFF.

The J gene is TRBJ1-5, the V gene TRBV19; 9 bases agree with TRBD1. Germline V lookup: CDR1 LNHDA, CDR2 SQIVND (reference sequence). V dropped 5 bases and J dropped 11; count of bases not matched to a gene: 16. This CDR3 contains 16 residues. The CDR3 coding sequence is TGTGCCAGTAGTCCACAGACAGGGGGAACCGGACGGTCCCAGCATTTT. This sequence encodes CASSPQTGGTGRSQHF.

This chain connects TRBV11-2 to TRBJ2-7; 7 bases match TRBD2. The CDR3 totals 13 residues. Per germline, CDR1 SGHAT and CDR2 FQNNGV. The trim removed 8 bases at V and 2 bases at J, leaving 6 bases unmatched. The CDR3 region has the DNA TGTGCCAGCCTTCTGGGGGGGACCTACGAGCAGTACTTC. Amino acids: CASLLGGTYEQYF.

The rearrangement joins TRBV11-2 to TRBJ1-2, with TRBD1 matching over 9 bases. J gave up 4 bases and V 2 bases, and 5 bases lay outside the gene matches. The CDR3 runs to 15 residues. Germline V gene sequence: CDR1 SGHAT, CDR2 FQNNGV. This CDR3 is CASSLTSTGGYGYTF. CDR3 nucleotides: TGTGCCAGCAGCTTAACGTCGACAGGGGGCTATGGCTACACCTTC.

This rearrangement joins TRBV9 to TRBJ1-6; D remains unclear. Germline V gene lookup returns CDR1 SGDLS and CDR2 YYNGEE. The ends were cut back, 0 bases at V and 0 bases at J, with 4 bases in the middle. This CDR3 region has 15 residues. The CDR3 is CASSVESSYNSPLHF. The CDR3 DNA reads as TGTGCCAGCAGCGTAGAGAGCTCCTATAATTCACCCCTCCACTTT. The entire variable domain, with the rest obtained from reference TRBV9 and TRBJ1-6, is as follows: DSGVTQTPKHLITATGQRVTLRCSPRSGDLSVYWYQQSLDQGLQFLIQYYNGEERAKGNILERFSAQQFPDLHSELNLSSLELGDSALYFCASSVESSYNSPLHFGNGTRLTVT.

CDR3 residues: CASSVERLAGYEQYF. CDR3 nucleotide sequence: TGTGCCAGCAGCGTAGAGCGACTAGCGGGATACGAGCAGTACTTC. This rearrangement joins TRBV9 to TRBJ2-7, with 11 bases lining up with TRBD2. V gave up 0 bases and J gave up 4 bases; unmatched junction bases: 3. From germline, CDR1 is SGDLS and CDR2 YYNGEE. The CDR3 is 15 residues long. Complete variable domain (other parts from reference TRBV9 and TRBJ2-7): DSGVTQTPKHLITATGQRVTLRCSPRSGDLSVYWYQQSLDQGLQFLIQYYNGEERAKGNILERFSAQQFPDLHSELNLSSLELGDSALYFCASSVERLAGYEQYFGPGTRLTVT.

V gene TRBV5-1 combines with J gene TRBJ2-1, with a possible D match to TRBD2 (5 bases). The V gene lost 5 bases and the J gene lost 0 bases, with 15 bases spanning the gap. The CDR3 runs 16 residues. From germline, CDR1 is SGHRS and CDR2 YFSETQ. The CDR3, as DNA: TGCGCCAGCAGTCTTGACGGACTCAACTCCTACAATGAGCAGTTCTTC. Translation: CASSLDGLNSYNEQFF.

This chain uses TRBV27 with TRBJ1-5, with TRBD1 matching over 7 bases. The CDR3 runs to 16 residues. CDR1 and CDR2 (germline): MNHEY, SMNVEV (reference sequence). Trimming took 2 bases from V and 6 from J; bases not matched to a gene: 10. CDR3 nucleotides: TGTGCCAGCAGTTTAGGCAGACAGGGCAGTGGTCAGCCCCAGCATTTT. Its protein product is CASSLGRQGSGQPQHF.

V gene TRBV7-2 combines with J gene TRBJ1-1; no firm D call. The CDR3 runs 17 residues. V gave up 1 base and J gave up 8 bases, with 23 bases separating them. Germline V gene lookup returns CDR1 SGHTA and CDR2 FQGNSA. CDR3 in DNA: TGTGCCAGCAGCTTAGAGTCGTTGGCAGCGGGTTCGGTAGAAGCTTTCTTT. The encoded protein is CASSLESLAAGSVEAFF.

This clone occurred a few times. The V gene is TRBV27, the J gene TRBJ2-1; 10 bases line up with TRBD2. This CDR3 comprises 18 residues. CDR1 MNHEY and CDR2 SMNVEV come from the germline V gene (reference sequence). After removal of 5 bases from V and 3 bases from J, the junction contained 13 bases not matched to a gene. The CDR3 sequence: CASSEIQIAGGVYNEQFF. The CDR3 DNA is TGTGCCAGCAGTGAAATCCAAATAGCGGGAGGAGTCTACAATGAGCAGTTCTTC.

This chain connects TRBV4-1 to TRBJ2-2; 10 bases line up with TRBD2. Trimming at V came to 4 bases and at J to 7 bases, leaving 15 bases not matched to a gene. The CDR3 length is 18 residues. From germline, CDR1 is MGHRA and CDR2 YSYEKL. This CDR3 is CASSPRSAGGPLGGELFF. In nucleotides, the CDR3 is TGCGCCAGCAGCCCCCGATCAGCGGGAGGGCCTCTAGGCGGGGAGCTGTTTTTT.

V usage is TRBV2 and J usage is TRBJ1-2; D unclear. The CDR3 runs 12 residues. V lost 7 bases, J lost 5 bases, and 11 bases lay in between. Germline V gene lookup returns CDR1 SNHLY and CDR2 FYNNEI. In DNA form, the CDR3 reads TGTGCCAGCACCAGAGCGGGTTATGGCTACACCTTC. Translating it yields CASTRAGYGYTF.

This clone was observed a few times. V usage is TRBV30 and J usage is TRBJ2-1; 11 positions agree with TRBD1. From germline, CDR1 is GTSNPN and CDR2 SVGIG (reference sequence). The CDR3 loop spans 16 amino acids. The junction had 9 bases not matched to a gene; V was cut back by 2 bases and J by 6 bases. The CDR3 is CAWSKLPGQGVNEQFF. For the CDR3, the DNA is TGTGCCTGGAGTAAACTACCGGGACAGGGGGTCAATGAGCAGTTCTTC.

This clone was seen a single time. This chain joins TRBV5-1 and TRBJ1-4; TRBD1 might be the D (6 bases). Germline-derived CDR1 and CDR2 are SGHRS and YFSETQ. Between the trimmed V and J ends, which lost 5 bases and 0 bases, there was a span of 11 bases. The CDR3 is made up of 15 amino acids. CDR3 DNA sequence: TGCGCCAGCAGGTTAGGACAGACAACTAATGAAAAACTGTTTTTT. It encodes CASRLGQTTNEKLFF.

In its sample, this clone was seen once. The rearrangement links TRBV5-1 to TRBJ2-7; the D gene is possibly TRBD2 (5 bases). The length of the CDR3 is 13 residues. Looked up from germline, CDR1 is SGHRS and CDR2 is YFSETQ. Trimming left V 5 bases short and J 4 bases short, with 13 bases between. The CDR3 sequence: CASREETAYEQYF. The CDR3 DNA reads TGCGCCAGCAGGGAGGAGACGGCATACGAGCAGTACTTC.

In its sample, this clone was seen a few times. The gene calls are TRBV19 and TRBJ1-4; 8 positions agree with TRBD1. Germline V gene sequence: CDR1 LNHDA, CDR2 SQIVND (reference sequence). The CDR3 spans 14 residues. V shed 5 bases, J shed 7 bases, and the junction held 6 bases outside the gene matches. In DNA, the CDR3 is TGTGCCAGTAGTCCCTCGGACAGGGTTGAAAAACTGTTTTTT. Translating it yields CASSPSDRVEKLFF.

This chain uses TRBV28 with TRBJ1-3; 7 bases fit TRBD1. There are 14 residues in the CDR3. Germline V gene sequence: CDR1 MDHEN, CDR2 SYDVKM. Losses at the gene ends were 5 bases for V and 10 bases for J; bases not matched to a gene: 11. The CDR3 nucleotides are TGTGCCAGCAGTCCTACAGGGGCAAGAGGGACCATATATTTT. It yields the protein CASSPTGARGTIYF.

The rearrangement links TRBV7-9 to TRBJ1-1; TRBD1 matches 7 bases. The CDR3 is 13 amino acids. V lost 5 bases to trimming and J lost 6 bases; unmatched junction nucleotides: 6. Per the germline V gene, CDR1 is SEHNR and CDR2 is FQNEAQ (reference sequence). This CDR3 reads CASSPQTGSEAFF. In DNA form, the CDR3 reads TGTGCCAGCAGCCCCCAGACAGGGTCTGAAGCTTTCTTT.

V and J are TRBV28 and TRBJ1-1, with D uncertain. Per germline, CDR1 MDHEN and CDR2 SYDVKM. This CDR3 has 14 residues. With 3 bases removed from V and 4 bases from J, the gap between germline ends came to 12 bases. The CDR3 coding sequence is TGTGCCAGCAGTTTCCTAGGAGGTACCACTGAAGCTTTCTTT. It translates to CASSFLGGTTEAFF.

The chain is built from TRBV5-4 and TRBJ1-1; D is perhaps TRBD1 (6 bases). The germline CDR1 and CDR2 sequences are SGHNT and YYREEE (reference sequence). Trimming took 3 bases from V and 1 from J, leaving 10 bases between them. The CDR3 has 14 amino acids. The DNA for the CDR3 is TGTGCCAGCAGCTCCACAGGGAAGAACACTGAAGCTTTCTTT. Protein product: CASSSTGKNTEAFF.

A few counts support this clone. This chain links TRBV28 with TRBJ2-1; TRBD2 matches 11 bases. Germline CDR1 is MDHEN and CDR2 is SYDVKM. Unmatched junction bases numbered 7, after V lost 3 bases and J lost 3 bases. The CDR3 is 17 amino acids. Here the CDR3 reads CASSLGTSGSYYNEQFF. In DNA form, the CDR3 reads TGTGCCAGCAGTTTGGGCACTAGCGGGAGTTACTACAATGAGCAGTTCTTC.

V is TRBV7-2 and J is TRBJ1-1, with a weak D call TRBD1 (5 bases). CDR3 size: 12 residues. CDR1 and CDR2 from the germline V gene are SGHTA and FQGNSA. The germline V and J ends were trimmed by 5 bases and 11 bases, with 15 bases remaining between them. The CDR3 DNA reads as TGTGCCAGCAGCGAAACCGGGACTGCTGCTTTCTTT. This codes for CASSETGTAAFF.